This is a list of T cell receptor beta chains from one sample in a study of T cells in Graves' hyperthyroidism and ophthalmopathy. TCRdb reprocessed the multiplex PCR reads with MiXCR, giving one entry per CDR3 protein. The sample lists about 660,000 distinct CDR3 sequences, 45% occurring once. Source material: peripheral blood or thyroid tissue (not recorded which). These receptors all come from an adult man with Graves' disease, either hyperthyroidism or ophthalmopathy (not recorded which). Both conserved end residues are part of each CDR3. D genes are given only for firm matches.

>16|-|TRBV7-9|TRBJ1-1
CASSLSSGSGSTEAFF
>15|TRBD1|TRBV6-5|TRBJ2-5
CASSPFDRAQETQYF
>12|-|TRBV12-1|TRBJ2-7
CASSLRGTGVLF
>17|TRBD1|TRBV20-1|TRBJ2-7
CSASPSPTGVGGYEQYF
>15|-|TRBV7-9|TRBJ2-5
CASSPEASGSETQYF
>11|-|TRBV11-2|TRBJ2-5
CASSFRETRYF
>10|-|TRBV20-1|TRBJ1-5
CSATDRPQHF
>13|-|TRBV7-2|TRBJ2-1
CASSLGSVDEQFF
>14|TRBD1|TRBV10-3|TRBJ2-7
CAISGQGTSYEQYF
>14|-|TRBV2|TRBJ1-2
CASSERQTNYGYTF
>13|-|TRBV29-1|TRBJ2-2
CSVDPTRAGELFF
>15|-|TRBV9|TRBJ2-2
CASSLGLESAGELFF
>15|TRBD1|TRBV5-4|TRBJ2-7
CASSQGRTGGGEQYF
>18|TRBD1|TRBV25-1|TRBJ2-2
CASSEHSTGTGYTGELFF
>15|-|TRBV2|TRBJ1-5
CASSPSGDSNQPQHF
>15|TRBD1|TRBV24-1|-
CATSDPGTGANEQFF
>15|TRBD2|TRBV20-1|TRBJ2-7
CSARSHSGSSYEQYF
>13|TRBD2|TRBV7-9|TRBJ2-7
CASSREDAYEQYF
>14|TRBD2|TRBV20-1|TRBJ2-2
CSASTAGATGELFF
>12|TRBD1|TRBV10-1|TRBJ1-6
CASGQGVSPLHF
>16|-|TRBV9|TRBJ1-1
CASSVPGQSQNTEAFF
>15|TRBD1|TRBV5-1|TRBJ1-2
CASSLLGTEYYGYTF
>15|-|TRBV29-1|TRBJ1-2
CSSQDAGGLNYGYTF
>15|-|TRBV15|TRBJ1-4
CATSSGFGGDEKLFF
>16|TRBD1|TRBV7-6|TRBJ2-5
CASSLAVGQGLGTQYF
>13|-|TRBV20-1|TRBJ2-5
CSARDARRETQYF
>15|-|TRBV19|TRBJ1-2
CASSIDKGQIYGYTF
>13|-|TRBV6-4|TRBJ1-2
CASSDETGQSYTF
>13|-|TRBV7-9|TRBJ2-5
CASSFRGQETQYF
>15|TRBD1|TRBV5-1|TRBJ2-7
CASSLRTGGPSEQYF
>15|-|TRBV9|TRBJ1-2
CASSVGQAANYGYTF
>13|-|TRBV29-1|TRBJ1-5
CSVESGPGQPQHF
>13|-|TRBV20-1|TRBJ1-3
CSPVPLSGNTIYF
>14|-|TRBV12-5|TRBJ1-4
CASGRGPESEKLFF
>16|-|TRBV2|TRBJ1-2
CASSELDRQINYGYTF
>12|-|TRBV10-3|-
CAILTRYNEQFF
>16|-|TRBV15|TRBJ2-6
CATGRDSGAEANVLTF
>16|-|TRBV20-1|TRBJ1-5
CSEGGGTPRGNQPQHF
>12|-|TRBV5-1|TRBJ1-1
CASSLSGGVAFF
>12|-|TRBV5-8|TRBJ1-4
CASSFVEEKLFF
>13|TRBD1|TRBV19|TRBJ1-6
CASSTQGASPLHF